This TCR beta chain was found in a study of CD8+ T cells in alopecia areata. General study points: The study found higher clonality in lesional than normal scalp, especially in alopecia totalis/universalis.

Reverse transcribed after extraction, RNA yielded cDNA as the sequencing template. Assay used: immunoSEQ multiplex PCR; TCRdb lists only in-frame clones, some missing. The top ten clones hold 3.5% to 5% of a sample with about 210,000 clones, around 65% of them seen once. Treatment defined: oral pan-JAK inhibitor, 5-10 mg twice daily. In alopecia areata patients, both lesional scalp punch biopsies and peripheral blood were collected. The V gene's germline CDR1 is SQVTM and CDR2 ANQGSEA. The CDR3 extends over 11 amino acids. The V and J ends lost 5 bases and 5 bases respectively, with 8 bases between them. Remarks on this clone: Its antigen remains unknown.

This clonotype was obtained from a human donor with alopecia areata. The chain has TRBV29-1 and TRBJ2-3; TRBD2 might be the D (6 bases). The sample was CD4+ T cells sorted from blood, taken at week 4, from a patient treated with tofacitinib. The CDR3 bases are TGCAGCGTTCACGGGGGAGATACGCAGTATTTT. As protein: CSVHGGDTQYF.